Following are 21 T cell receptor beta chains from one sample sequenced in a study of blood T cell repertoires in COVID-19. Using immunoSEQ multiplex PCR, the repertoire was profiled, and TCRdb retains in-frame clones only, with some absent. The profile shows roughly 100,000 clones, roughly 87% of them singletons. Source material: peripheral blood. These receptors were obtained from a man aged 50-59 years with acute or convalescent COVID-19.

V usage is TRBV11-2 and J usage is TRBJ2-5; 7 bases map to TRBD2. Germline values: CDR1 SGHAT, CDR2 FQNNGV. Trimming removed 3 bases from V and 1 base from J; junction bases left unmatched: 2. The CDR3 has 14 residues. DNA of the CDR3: TGTGCCAGCAGCTTCGGGACTACCCAAGAGACCCAGTACTTC. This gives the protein CASSFGTTQETQYF.

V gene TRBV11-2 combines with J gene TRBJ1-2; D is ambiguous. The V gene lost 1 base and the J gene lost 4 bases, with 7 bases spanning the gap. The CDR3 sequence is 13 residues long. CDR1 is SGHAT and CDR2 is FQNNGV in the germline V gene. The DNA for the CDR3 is TGTGCCAGCAGCTTAGCGGCAGGCTATGGCTACACCTTC. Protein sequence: CASSLAAGYGYTF.

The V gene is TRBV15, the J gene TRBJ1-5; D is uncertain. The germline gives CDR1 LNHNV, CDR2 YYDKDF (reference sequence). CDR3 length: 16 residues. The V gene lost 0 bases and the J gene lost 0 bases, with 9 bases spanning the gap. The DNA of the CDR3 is TGTGCCACCAGCAGAGACCCACAGAATAGCAATCAGCCCCAGCATTTT. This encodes CATSRDPQNSNQPQHF.

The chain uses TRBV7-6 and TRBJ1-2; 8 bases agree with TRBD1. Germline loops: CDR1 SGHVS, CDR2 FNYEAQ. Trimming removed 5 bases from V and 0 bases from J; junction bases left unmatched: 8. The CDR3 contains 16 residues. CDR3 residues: CASSAGQGSTNYGYTF. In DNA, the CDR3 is TGTGCCAGCAGCGCCGGACAGGGAAGCACTAACTATGGCTACACCTTC.

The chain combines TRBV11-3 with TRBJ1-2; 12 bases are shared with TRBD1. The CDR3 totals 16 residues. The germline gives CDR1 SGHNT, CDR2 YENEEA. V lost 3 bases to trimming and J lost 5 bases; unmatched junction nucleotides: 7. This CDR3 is CASSFLGTGGCYGYTF. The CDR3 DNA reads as TGTGCCAGCAGCTTTCTGGGGACAGGGGGCTGTTATGGCTACACCTTC.

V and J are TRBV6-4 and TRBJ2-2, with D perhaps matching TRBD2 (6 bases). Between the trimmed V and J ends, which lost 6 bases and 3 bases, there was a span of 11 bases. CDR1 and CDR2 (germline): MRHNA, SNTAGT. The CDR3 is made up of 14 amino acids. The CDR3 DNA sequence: TGTGCCAGCAGAGGGGAGGTCGACACCGGGGAGCTGTTTTTT. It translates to CASRGEVDTGELFF.

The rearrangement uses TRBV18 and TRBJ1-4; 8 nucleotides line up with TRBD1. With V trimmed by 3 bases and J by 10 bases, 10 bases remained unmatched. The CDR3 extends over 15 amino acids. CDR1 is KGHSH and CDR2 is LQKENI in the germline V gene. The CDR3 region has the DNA TGTGCCAGCTCACCTAAGGGACAGGATTCCGGAAAACTGTTTTTT. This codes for CASSPKGQDSGKLFF.

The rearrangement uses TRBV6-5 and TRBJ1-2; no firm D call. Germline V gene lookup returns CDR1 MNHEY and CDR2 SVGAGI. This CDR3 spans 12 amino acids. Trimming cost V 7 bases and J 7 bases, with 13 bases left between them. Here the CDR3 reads CASKDPGGGYTF. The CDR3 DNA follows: TGTGCCAGCAAGGACCCGGGAGGTGGCTACACCTTC.

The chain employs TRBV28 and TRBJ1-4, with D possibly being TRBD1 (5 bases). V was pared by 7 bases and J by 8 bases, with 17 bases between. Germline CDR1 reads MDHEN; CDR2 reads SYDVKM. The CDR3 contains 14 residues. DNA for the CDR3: TGTGCCAGCACGCAGGCGGGGGTTGGCGAAAAACTGTTTTTT. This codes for CASTQAGVGEKLFF.

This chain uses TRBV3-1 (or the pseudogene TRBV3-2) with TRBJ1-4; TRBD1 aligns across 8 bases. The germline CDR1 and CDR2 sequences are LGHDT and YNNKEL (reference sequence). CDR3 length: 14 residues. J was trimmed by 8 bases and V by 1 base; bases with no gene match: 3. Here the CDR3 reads CASSQGTGREKLFF. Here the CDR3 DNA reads TGTGCCAGCAGCCAAGGGACAGGGAGGGAAAAACTGTTTTTT.

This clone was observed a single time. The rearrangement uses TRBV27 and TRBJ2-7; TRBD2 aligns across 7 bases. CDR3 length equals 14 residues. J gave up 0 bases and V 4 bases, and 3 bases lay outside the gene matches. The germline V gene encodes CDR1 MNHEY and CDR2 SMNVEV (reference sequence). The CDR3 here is CASSSRTSSYEQYF. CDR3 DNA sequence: TGTGCCAGCAGTTCCCGGACTAGCTCCTACGAGCAGTACTTC.

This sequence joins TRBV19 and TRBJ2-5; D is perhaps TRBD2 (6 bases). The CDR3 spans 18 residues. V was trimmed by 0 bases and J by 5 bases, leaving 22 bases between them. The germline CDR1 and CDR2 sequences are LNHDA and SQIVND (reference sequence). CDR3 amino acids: CASSIEGNGFATRETQYF. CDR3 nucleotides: TGTGCCAGTAGTATAGAAGGCAACGGGTTCGCGACTAGGGAGACCCAGTACTTC.

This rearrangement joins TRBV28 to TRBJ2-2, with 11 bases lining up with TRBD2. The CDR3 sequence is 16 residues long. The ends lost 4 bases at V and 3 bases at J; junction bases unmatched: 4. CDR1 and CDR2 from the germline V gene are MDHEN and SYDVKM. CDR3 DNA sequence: TGTGCCAGCAGTTCCGGACTAGCGGGCTACACCGGGGAGCTGTTTTTT. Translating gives CASSSGLAGYTGELFF.

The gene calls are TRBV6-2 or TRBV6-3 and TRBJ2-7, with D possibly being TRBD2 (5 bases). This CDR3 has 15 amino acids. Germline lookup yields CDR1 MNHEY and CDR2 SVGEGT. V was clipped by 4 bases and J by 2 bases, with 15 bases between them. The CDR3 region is CASSSDSSIAYEQYF. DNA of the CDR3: TGTGCCAGCAGTTCGGACTCATCCATTGCCTACGAGCAGTACTTC.

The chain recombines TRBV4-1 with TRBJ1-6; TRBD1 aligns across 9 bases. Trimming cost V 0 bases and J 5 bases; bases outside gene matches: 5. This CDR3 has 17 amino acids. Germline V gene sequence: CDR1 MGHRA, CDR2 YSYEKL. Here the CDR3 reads CASSQERDRGNNSPLHF. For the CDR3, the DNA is TGCGCCAGCAGCCAAGAGCGAGACAGGGGGAATAATTCACCCCTCCACTTT.

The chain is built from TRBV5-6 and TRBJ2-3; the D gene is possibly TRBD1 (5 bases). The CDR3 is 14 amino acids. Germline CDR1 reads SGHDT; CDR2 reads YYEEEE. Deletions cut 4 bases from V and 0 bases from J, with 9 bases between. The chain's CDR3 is CASSATASTDTQYF. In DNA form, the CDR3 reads TGTGCCAGCAGCGCGACAGCTAGCACAGATACGCAGTATTTT. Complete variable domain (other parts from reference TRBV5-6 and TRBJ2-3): DAGVTQSPTHLIKTRGQQVTLRCSPKSGHDTVSWYQQALGQGPQFIFQYYEEEERQRGNFPDRFSGHQFPNYSSELNVNALLLGDSALYLCASSATASTDTQYFGPGTRLTVL.

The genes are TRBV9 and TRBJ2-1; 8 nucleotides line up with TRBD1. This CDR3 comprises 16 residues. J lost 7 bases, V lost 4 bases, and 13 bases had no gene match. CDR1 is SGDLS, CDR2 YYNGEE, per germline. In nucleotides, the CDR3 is TGTGCCAGCAGCCCCCGGACAGGGCCAAATTTTAATGAGCAGTTCTTC. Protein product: CASSPRTGPNFNEQFF.

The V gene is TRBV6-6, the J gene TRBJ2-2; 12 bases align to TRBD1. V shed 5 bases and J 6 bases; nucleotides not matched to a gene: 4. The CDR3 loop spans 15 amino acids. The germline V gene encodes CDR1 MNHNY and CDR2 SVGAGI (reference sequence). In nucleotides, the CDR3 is TGTGCCAGCAGTCCGGGACAGGGGGCTTCCGGGGAGCTGTTTTTT. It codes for CASSPGQGASGELFF.

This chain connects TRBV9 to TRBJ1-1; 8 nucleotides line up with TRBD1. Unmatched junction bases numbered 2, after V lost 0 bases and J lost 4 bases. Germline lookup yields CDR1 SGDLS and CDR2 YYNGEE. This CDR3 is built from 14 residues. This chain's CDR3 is CASSVGTGITEAFF. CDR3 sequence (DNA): TGTGCCAGCAGCGTAGGGACAGGGATCACTGAAGCTTTCTTT.

DNA for the CDR3: TGCGCCAGCAGCCCAGTCGGGTCTGGGGCCAACGTCCTGACTTTC. The encoded protein is CASSPVGSGANVLTF. J is TRBJ2-6 and V is TRBV5-1; D uncertain. The ends were cut back, 4 bases at V and 1 base at J, with 9 bases in the middle. This CDR3 spans 15 amino acids. Germline-derived CDR1 and CDR2 are SGHRS and YFSETQ.

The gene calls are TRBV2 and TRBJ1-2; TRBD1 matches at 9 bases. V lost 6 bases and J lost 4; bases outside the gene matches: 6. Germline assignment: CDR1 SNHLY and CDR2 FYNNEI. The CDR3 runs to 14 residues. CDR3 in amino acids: CASRAGTGFYGYTF. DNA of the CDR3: TGTGCCAGCAGAGCCGGGACAGGGTTCTATGGCTACACCTTC.